The 21 T cell receptor beta chains below come from one sample, sequenced in a study of T cell repertoires in cytomegalovirus infection. No cognate antigen is known for these TCRs. From the reads, TCRdb called clonotypes with MiXCR, one entry per CDR3 protein. The sample consists of some 900,000 distinct CDR3 sequences, roughly 33% of them appearing once. The source was cultured CD8+ T cells from PBMCs, collected from culture after CMV antigen stimulation. These receptors all stem from a human donor in good health (CMV status not recorded). Some clones in this sample may be carry-over from other donors' samples.

This clonotype was recorded a few times. J is TRBJ1-2 and V is TRBV7-8; 9 nucleotides line up with TRBD1. This CDR3 is 17 amino acids long. The germline V gene encodes CDR1 SGHVS and CDR2 FQNEAQ. The J segment lost 3 bases and the V segment lost 1 base, leaving 9 bases of the junction unmatched. Here the CDR3 DNA reads TGTGCCAGCAGCTTAGTAGAGGGACAGGGTTTAGACTATGGCTACACCTTC. Its translation is CASSLVEGQGLDYGYTF.

This clonotype showed up just a few times. This chain joins TRBV6-5 and TRBJ1-4; a possible D gene is TRBD1 (5 bases). V lost 8 bases, J lost 8 bases, and 15 bases lay in between. Germline assignment: CDR1 MNHEY and CDR2 SVGAGI. The CDR3 loop spans 13 amino acids. The CDR3, as DNA: TGTGCCAGCGGGACTTTAGGAATCGAAAAACTGTTTTTT. It encodes CASGTLGIEKLFF.

This clonotype was detected only a few times. The chain has TRBV13 and TRBJ2-3; 10 nucleotides agree with TRBD1. This CDR3 has 15 amino acids. Germline CDR1 PRHDT, CDR2 FYEKMQ (reference sequence). With 1 base clipped from V and 3 bases from J, the junction kept 1 base outside the gene matches. CDR3 sequence reads: CASSLAGQGTDTQYF. CDR3 DNA sequence: TGTGCCAGCAGCTTAGCGGGACAGGGGACAGATACGCAGTATTTT.

The rearrangement uses TRBV5-1 and TRBJ2-3; D is uncertain. The germline CDR1 and CDR2 sequences are SGHRS and YFSETQ. The CDR3 has 13 residues. The V gene lost 7 bases and the J gene lost 0 bases, with 9 bases spanning the gap. CDR3 residues: CASGVYSTDTQYF. CDR3 DNA sequence: TGCGCCAGCGGGGTTTATAGCACAGATACGCAGTATTTT.

This clonotype appeared a few times. V and J are TRBV7-6 and TRBJ1-1; 9 nucleotides agree with TRBD1. J gave up 5 bases and V 1 base, and 5 bases lay outside the gene matches. The germline CDR1 and CDR2 sequences are SGHVS and FNYEAQ. CDR3 length equals 15 residues. The CDR3 loop reads CASSLGTTGGTEAFF. Here the CDR3 DNA reads TGTGCCAGCAGCTTAGGAACGACAGGGGGAACTGAAGCTTTCTTT.

This clonotype was picked up a small number of times. The chain recombines TRBV27 with TRBJ2-1; perhaps TRBD2 as D (6 bases). CDR3 length: 14 residues. V lost 8 bases, J lost 6 bases, and 17 bases lay in between. Per germline, CDR1 MNHEY and CDR2 SMNVEV (reference sequence). CDR3: CASGIQGLANEQFF. CDR3 bases: TGTGCCAGCGGGATTCAGGGACTCGCCAATGAGCAGTTCTTC.

The V gene is TRBV12-3 or TRBV12-4, the J gene TRBJ2-1, with 10 bases aligning to TRBD2. The CDR3 totals 15 residues. Germline trimming cut 5 bases from V and 9 bases from J; bases unmatched to any gene: 10. CDR3 sequence: CASSPPSGGFVEQFF. CDR3 nucleotide sequence: TGTGCCAGCAGTCCGCCTAGCGGGGGCTTTGTTGAGCAGTTCTTC.

This clonotype was detected once. One end of the junction fails to match germline, which may point to a read error. The gene calls are TRBV4-1 and TRBJ1-2; 7 positions match TRBD1. Germline V CDR1 and CDR2: MGHRA, YSYEKL. This CDR3 spans 15 amino acids. For the CDR3, the DNA is TGTGCCAGCAGCCCAGGCCGGGACAGCGGCTATGGCTACACCTTC. This encodes CASSPGRDSGYGYTF.

This clonotype was seen a few times. The chain carries TRBV6-2 or TRBV6-3 and TRBJ2-7; the match to TRBD1 covers 9 bases. The junction had 7 bases not matched to a gene; V was cut back by 4 bases and J by 6 bases. Looked up from germline, CDR1 is MNHEY and CDR2 is SVGEGT. The CDR3 length is 14 residues. CDR3 nucleotide sequence: TGTGCCAGCAGTTCAACAGGGGGCGGGTTCGAGCAGTACGTC. Amino acid sequence: CASSSTGGGFEQYV.

This chain joins TRBV4-1 and TRBJ2-3; D remains unclear. The CDR3 is 15 residues long. V was shortened by 2 bases and J by 4 bases, with 13 bases between the two germline ends. Germline CDR1 is MGHRA and CDR2 is YSYEKL. CDR3 region: CASSQSEGVADTQYF. For the CDR3, the DNA is TGCGCCAGCAGCCAAAGTGAAGGCGTGGCAGATACGCAGTATTTT.

The chain couples TRBV7-2 to TRBJ2-3; 11 bases are a match to TRBD2. Looked up from germline, CDR1 is SGHTA and CDR2 is FQGNSA. The trim removed 4 bases at V and 2 bases at J, leaving 5 bases unmatched. The CDR3 totals 16 residues. The CDR3 DNA reads TGTGCCAGCAGCTGGATAGCGGGGGGGTTCACAGATACGCAGTATTTT. This codes for CASSWIAGGFTDTQYF.

This chain's CDR3 is CASSPSPTGINYGYTF. The CDR3 DNA reads as TGTGCCAGCAGCCCCTCGCCAACAGGGATTAACTATGGCTACACCTTC. The chain couples TRBV6-2 or TRBV6-3 to TRBJ1-2; TRBD1 is a possible D gene (6 bases). V was trimmed by 6 bases and J by 1 base, leaving 18 bases between them. The CDR3 loop spans 16 amino acids. CDR1 MNHEY and CDR2 SVGEGT come from the germline V gene.

The V gene is TRBV11-2, the J gene TRBJ1-2; no clear D gene. The germline V and J ends were trimmed by 11 bases and 4 bases, with 17 bases remaining between them. The CDR3 is made up of 13 amino acids. CDR1 is SGHAT, CDR2 FQNNGV, per germline. The CDR3: CADSINPGYGYTF. The CDR3 DNA reads as TGTGCCGATTCCATAAACCCAGGCTATGGCTACACCTTC.

This chain connects TRBV2 to TRBJ2-7; 9 positions match TRBD2. With 6 bases clipped from V and 4 bases from J, the junction kept 10 bases outside the gene matches. This CDR3 comprises 15 residues. Germline V CDR1 and CDR2: SNHLY, FYNNEI. The CDR3: CASRALRGGLYEQYF. In nucleotides, the CDR3 is TGTGCCAGCAGGGCTTTGCGGGGGGGCTTGTACGAGCAGTACTTC.

This chain connects TRBV7-9 to TRBJ1-2; D is unresolved. The CDR3 sequence is 14 residues long. Per the germline V gene, CDR1 is SEHNR and CDR2 is FQNEAQ (reference sequence). V was trimmed by 4 bases and J by 3 bases, leaving 12 bases between them. The CDR3 sequence: CASSSRSGYYGYTF. DNA for the CDR3: TGTGCCAGCAGCTCCCGGAGCGGGTACTATGGCTACACCTTC.

There are a few counts of this clonotype. The CDR3: CASSTRGPAGNTIYF. The CDR3 DNA follows: TGTGCCAGCAGCACCAGAGGCCCGGCAGGAAACACCATATATTTT. The chain links TRBV28 to TRBJ1-3; D not certain. Germline CDR1 and CDR2: MDHEN and SYDVKM. V dropped 6 bases and J dropped 4 bases, with 16 bases sitting between them. The CDR3 runs to 15 residues.

This clonotype occurred a few times. The chain links TRBV28 to TRBJ2-3, with 13 bases aligning to TRBD2. The CDR3 is 16 amino acids. Per germline, CDR1 MDHEN and CDR2 SYDVKM. The V segment lost 5 bases and the J segment 4 bases; nucleotides outside the gene matches: 6. CDR3 in DNA: TGTGCCAGCAGTCCGGGGACTAGCGGGGTTGCAGATACGCAGTATTTT. It translates to CASSPGTSGVADTQYF.

Points on this clonotype: Its ends do not fully match the called genes, so a read error is possible. The rearrangement links TRBV4-1 to TRBJ2-1; 11 bases fit TRBD2. Per the germline V gene, CDR1 is MGHRA and CDR2 is YSYEKL. The CDR3 consists of 16 residues. The DNA for the CDR3 is TGTGCCAGCAGTTCGTCCCCTAGCGGGGGGCACAATGAGCAGTTCTTC. Protein product: CASSSSPSGGHNEQFF.

The V gene is TRBV6-1, the J gene TRBJ2-1, with TRBD2 matching over 12 bases. J gave up 9 bases and V 4 bases, and 7 bases lay outside the gene matches. The CDR3 runs to 15 residues. Germline V gene data show CDR1 as MNHNS and CDR2 as SASEGT. The CDR3 DNA reads TGTGCCAGCAGTGTCCGGACTAGCGGGGATAGTGAGCAGTTCTTC. As protein: CASSVRTSGDSEQFF.

The V and J genes are TRBV7-9 and TRBJ1-1; a weak D match, TRBD1 (6 bases). From germline, CDR1 is SEHNR and CDR2 FQNEAQ (reference sequence). This CDR3 region has 14 residues. Trimming took off 5 bases at V and 11 bases at J, with 21 bases between the two ends. The chain's CDR3 is CASSKQGGSIRAFF. In nucleotides, the CDR3 is TGTGCCAGCAGCAAACAAGGGGGGTCTATTAGGGCTTTCTTT.

The chain carries TRBV7-9 and TRBJ2-1; 12 nucleotides align to TRBD2. CDR1 SEHNR and CDR2 FQNEAQ come from the germline V gene (reference sequence). The CDR3 has 16 amino acids. The J segment lost 4 bases and the V segment lost 5 bases, leaving 6 bases of the junction unmatched. Written as DNA, the CDR3 is TGTGCCAGCAGCATCCCTAGCGGGGGGGCTTACAATGAGCAGTTCTTC. It yields the protein CASSIPSGGAYNEQFF.